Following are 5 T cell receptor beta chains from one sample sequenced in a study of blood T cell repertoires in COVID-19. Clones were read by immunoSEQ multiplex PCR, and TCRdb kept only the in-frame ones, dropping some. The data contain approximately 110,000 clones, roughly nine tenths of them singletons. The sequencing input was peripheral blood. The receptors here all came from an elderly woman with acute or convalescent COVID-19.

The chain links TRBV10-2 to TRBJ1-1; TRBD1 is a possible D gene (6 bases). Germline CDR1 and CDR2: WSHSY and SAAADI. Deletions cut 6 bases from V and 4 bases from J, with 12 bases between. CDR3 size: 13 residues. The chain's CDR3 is CASSEGGFTEAFF. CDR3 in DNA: TGCGCCAGCAGCGAAGGGGGTTTCACTGAAGCTTTCTTT.

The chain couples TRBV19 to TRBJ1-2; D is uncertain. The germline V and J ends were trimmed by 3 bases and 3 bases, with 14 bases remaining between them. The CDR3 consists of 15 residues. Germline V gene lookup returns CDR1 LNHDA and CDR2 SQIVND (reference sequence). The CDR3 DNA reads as TGTGCCAGTAGTATTCGTGAGGGAATGGACTATGGCTACACCTTC. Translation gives CASSIREGMDYGYTF. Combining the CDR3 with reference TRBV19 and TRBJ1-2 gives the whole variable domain DGGITQSPKYLFRKEGQNVTLSCEQNLNHDAMYWYRQDPGQGLRLIYYSQIVNDFQKGDIAEGYSVSREKKESFPLTVTSAQKNPTAFYLCASSIREGMDYGYTFGSGTRLTVV.

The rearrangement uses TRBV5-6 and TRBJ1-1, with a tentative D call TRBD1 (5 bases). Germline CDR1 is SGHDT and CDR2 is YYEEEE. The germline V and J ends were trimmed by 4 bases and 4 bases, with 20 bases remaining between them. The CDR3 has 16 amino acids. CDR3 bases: TGTGCCAGCAGCGGGCGAGCAGGGAGGTGGACCACTGAAGCTTTCTTT. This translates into CASSGRAGRWTTEAFF.

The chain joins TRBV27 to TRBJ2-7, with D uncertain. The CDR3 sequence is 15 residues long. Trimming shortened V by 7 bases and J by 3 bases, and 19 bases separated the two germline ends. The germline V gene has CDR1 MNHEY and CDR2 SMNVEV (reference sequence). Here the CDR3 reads CASNYLQPTLYEQYF. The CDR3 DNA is TGTGCCAGCAATTACCTTCAACCTACCCTCTACGAGCAGTACTTC.

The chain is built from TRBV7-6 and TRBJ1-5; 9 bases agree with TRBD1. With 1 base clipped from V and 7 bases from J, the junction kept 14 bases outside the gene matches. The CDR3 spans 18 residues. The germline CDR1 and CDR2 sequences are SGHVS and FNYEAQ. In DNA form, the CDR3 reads TGTGCCAGCAGCTTAGGGGACAGGGAAAATTGGCGATCCCAGCCCCAGCATTTT. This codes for CASSLGDRENWRSQPQHF.